Listed below are T cell receptor beta chains from one sample, sequenced in a study of blood T cell repertoires in COVID-19. The method was immunoSEQ multiplex PCR; TCRdb's version includes in-frame clones alone and lacks a portion of them. In the table there are a few hundred thousand clones, 85% to 90% of which are singletons. The sample consisted of peripheral blood. These receptors were collected from a man between 18 and 29 years old with COVID-19, enrolled during active disease. The CDR3 runs from the conserved cysteine through the conserved F or W. The order of the fields is V gene, J gene, clone size, D gene, CDR3 DNA, CDR3 protein. D genes are given only for firm matches. Rows give clone size only sometimes, using once, few, many, or a class for an expanded clone.

v_call: TRBV24-1
j_call: TRBJ2-7
clone_size: -
d_call: TRBD1
cdr3_nt: TGTGCCACCAGTGACCCTTCAGGGGGCTGGGACGAGCAGTACTTC
cdr3_aa: CATSDPSGGWDEQYF

v_call: TRBV11-2
j_call: TRBJ2-7
clone_size: -
d_call: TRBD1
cdr3_nt: TGTGCCAGCAGCTACCGACAGGGGGACTACGAGCAGTACTTC
cdr3_aa: CASSYRQGDYEQYF

v_call: TRBV9
j_call: TRBJ2-3
clone_size: once
d_call: -
cdr3_nt: TGTGCCAGCAGCGTAGAGGGACTTAACACAGATACGCAGTATTTT
cdr3_aa: CASSVEGLNTDTQYF

v_call: TRBV3-1/TRBV3-2
j_call: TRBJ2-5
clone_size: once
d_call: TRBD2
cdr3_nt: TGTGCCAGCACGTCGGCTGTAGCGGGGGATTATGAGACCCAGTACTTC
cdr3_aa: CASTSAVAGDYETQYF

v_call: TRBV29-1
j_call: TRBJ2-7
clone_size: once
d_call: -
cdr3_nt: TGCAGCGTTCACGACAGGCTGGGGGAGCAGTACTTC
cdr3_aa: CSVHDRLGEQYF

v_call: TRBV7-9
j_call: TRBJ2-2
clone_size: -
d_call: TRBD1
cdr3_nt: TGTGCCAGCAGCGCCGACAGGGCATCCGCCGGGGAGCTGTTTTTT
cdr3_aa: CASSADRASAGELFF

v_call: TRBV5-1
j_call: TRBJ2-2
clone_size: -
d_call: TRBD1
cdr3_nt: TGCGCCAGCAGCTCGACAGGGGAGAACACCGGGGAGCTGTTTTTT
cdr3_aa: CASSSTGENTGELFF

v_call: TRBV6-5
j_call: TRBJ2-7
clone_size: -
d_call: TRBD1
cdr3_nt: TGTGCCAGCAGTTTTGACAGGGGGTTTTCCTACGAGCAGTACTTC
cdr3_aa: CASSFDRGFSYEQYF

v_call: TRBV14
j_call: TRBJ2-7
clone_size: -
d_call: -
cdr3_nt: TGTGCCAGCAGCCGGGCCAACTACGAGCAGTACTTC
cdr3_aa: CASSRANYEQYF

v_call: TRBV19
j_call: TRBJ2-7
clone_size: -
d_call: -
cdr3_nt: TGTGCCAGTAGACCCCGGGACAACTCCTACGAGCAGTACTTC
cdr3_aa: CASRPRDNSYEQYF

v_call: TRBV7-9
j_call: TRBJ2-1
clone_size: -
d_call: TRBD2
cdr3_nt: TGTGCCAGCAGCTTTAGTCCCTTGAGCGGGAGGTTTCCCAATGAGCAGTTCTTC
cdr3_aa: CASSFSPLSGRFPNEQFF

v_call: TRBV3-1/TRBV3-2
j_call: TRBJ1-1
clone_size: -
d_call: -
cdr3_nt: TGTGCCAGCAGCCAAGGACGGGGCACTGAAGCTTTCTTT
cdr3_aa: CASSQGRGTEAFF

v_call: TRBV27
j_call: TRBJ2-2
clone_size: -
d_call: TRBD1
cdr3_nt: TGTGCCGCCAGGGGACAGGGCGAACCCGGGGAGCTGTTTTTT
cdr3_aa: CAARGQGEPGELFF

v_call: TRBV6-5
j_call: TRBJ1-2
clone_size: few
d_call: -
cdr3_nt: TGTGCCAGCAGTTCTCCGAGGGGGGGAAACTATGGCTACACCTTC
cdr3_aa: CASSSPRGGNYGYTF

v_call: TRBV5-6
j_call: TRBJ1-2
clone_size: -
d_call: -
cdr3_nt: TGTGCCAGCAGCCACGGGGAGGGGCCTTCCTATGGCTACACCTTC
cdr3_aa: CASSHGEGPSYGYTF

v_call: TRBV5-1
j_call: TRBJ2-7
clone_size: -
d_call: -
cdr3_nt: TGCGCCAGCAGCCAAGGTTCCCCCGCGGCGGTATCTATCTACGAGCAGTACTTC
cdr3_aa: CASSQGSPAAVSIYEQYF

v_call: TRBV27
j_call: TRBJ1-4
clone_size: once
d_call: -
cdr3_nt: TGTGCCAGCTCTTACTCCGGACCGGACACTGTAGGGGAAAAACTGTTTTTT
cdr3_aa: CASSYSGPDTVGEKLFF

v_call: TRBV24-1
j_call: TRBJ2-1
clone_size: -
d_call: TRBD1
cdr3_nt: TGTGCCACCAGTGACCCTGACAGGGGCCCCTACAATGAGCAGTTCTTC
cdr3_aa: CATSDPDRGPYNEQFF

v_call: TRBV19
j_call: TRBJ2-1
clone_size: -
d_call: -
cdr3_nt: TGTGCCAGTAGTATAGGTATGACCGGGGTACGTAGGAATGAGCAGTTCTTC
cdr3_aa: CASSIGMTGVRRNEQFF

v_call: TRBV5-8
j_call: TRBJ1-2
clone_size: -
d_call: -
cdr3_nt: TGTGCCAGCCCTCACCCGGGGAAGGCCAACTATGGCTACACCTTC
cdr3_aa: CASPHPGKANYGYTF

v_call: TRBV6-5
j_call: TRBJ2-5
clone_size: -
d_call: -
cdr3_nt: TGTGCCAGCAGTTCTTCAGTGCCGAGGGAGACCCAGTACTTC
cdr3_aa: CASSSSVPRETQYF

v_call: TRBV27
j_call: TRBJ2-3
clone_size: -
d_call: TRBD2
cdr3_nt: TGTGCCAGCAGTTTATCGGGAGGGATAGATACGCAGTATTTT
cdr3_aa: CASSLSGGIDTQYF

v_call: TRBV5-4
j_call: TRBJ1-3
clone_size: once
d_call: TRBD1
cdr3_nt: TGTGCCAGCAGCCCAGGGGGGTCTGGAAACACCATATATTTT
cdr3_aa: CASSPGGSGNTIYF

v_call: TRBV9
j_call: TRBJ2-7
clone_size: -
d_call: -
cdr3_nt: TGTGCCAGCAGCGCCGGGGGAACCGTCTACGAGCAGTACTTC
cdr3_aa: CASSAGGTVYEQYF